This TCR beta chain was recovered during a study of sequential checkpoint blockade in melanoma (dated by TCRdb to between 2018 and 2021). With regard to the full study: Using 1:1 randomization, the trial assigned patients either to first-line nivolumab followed by ipilimumab (arm A) or to ipilimumab followed by nivolumab (arm B). Maintenance nivolumab came after both trial sequences. DNA from around 95 pretreatment melanoma tumor samples underwent TCRbeta immunosequencing. For some 22 patients, matched tumor biopsies were taken both before treatment and at week 13, after single-agent nivolumab (arm A) or ipilimumab (arm B). About three quarters of the matched pre- and post-treatment tumor biopsy pairs came from the same lesion. What the work shows at the level of the full study, not this receptor alone: The response-prediction model combining TCR metrics and mutation burden needs validation in larger, independent patient cohorts. Tumor T-cell fraction and clonality were correlated with PD-L1 staining and CD8+ T-cell counts, but not with mutational load. Achieving clinical benefit was about 30 times more likely for patients whose tumor T-cell fraction and clonality increased by week 13. Small sample sizes and reduced statistical power limited the analyses of tumor T-cell fraction within each arm. In the nivolumab-first arm (arm A), an association was found between pretreatment tumor TIL clonality and response (P = .04).

V gives up 4 bases and J gives up 0 bases, and the segment between their germline ends measures 22 bases. From the germline V gene, CDR1 is SGDLS and CDR2 is YYNGEE. The CDR3 starts with the cysteine, ends with the phenylalanine, and has 18 residues. Only the CDR3 part of the read is kept: 54 bases, read in frame from the first base. The treatment or condition tag for this specimen amounts to: randomized to nivolumab then ipilimumab (arm A) or the reverse (arm B). Prior DNA-damaging chemotherapy had not been received by any trial patient. CheckMate 064, a randomized, open-label phase II trial of sequential checkpoint blockade, was the source of the samples, all of which came from patients with melanoma. Genomic DNA from formalin-fixed paraffin-embedded (FFPE) tissue samples served as the input for tumor TCR sequencing. TCRbeta CDR3 regions were immunosequenced from genomic DNA with the immunoSEQ Assay. Before high-throughput sequencing, genomic DNA was amplified using bias-controlled multiplex PCR. Per the source publication's procedure: To quantify the absolute abundance of each unique TCRbeta CDR3 region, the sequences were collapsed and filtered. Clonality, defined as 1 minus Pielou's evenness, was calculated using only productive rearrangements. Tumor T-cell fraction was computed by normalizing TCRbeta template counts to usable DNA, estimated from several housekeeping genes. Clones with significantly greater frequencies in on-treatment versus baseline samples were identified using a previously published method. The source is immuneACCESS, and TCRdb retained only in-frame sequences with V and J called. Part of the clones is not carried over; for the studies checked, unresolved V genes explain less than half of this, and the remainder is unexplained. V and J calls plus clone size are reproduced from that table; the DNA served to infer D and trimming. The sample yields approximately 3,700 clones; more than 20% were counted once. The ten top clones hold 16% of the sample.

Only a few counts were recorded for this clone. It lacks a known antigen. No base quality values were provided; no much bigger clone lies one nucleotide off. Sequencing used tumor tissue (inferred from file names), obtained from a patient given nivolumab and ipilimumab in sequence. This clonotype was obtained from a human donor with melanoma. The chain was built from TRBV9 and TRBJ1-2; confidence is insufficient to name the D gene. CDR3 reads: CASSFSLLGRGANYGYTF. In nucleotide form, the sequence is TGTGCCAGCAGCTTCTCCCTCCTGGGCCGCGGAGCTAACTATGGCTACACCTTC.